What follows are 15 T cell receptor beta chains derived from one specimen sequenced in a study of persistence of HIV-infected CD4 T cells. The stimulus was an HIV-1 Gag 15-mer peptide pool, about 1.1 ug/peptide/mL. Sorted nonresponding memory CD4+ T cells were CD40L-negative, CD69-negative, CD45RO-high. No antigens are known for them. The libraries were made with immunoSEQ version 4 in survey mode. The data were produced by immunoSEQ multiplex PCR, yet TCRdb's version contains in-frame clones alone and is incomplete. This sample has around 30,000 clones; 82% occur once, and the top ten carry 15% to 20%. The material sequenced was CD4+ T cells sorted from PBMCs after roughly 18-hour stimulation, taken from a patient who received antiretroviral therapy. The receptors shown here come from an adult woman with HIV who was CMV-seropositive.

This clone was seen a few times. This chain connects TRBV18 to TRBJ2-5; the match to TRBD1 covers 7 bases. CDR1 is KGHSH and CDR2 is LQKENI in the germline V gene. The CDR3 has 14 residues. Trimming took 4 bases from V and 2 from J; bases not matched to a gene: 4. The CDR3 loop reads CASSRTGPQETQYF. The CDR3 DNA sequence: TGTGCCAGCTCACGGACAGGACCGCAAGAGACCCAGTACTTC.

The chain employs TRBV7-2 and TRBJ2-7, with 12 bases that match TRBD1. Germline V gives CDR1 SGHTA, CDR2 FQGNSA. V was clipped by 1 base and J by 4 bases; unmatched bases: 5. CDR3 length: 16 residues. The CDR3 DNA sequence: TGTGCCAGCAGCTTAGGGGGACAGGGGGCTGGGTACGAGCAGTACTTC. Protein: CASSLGGQGAGYEQYF. The full variable domain, with the rest looked up from reference TRBV7-2 and TRBJ2-7, is GAGVSQSPSNKVTEKGKDVELRCDPISGHTALYWYRQSLGQGLEFLIYFQGNSAPDKSGLPSDRFSAERTGGSVSTLTIQRTQQEDSAVYLCASSLGGQGAGYEQYFGPGTRLTVT.

The sample holds a few counts of this clone. The chain is built from TRBV6-6 and TRBJ2-7, with 9 bases lining up with TRBD1. With 5 bases clipped from V and 2 bases from J, the junction kept 13 bases outside the gene matches. CDR1 is MNHNY, CDR2 SVGAGI, per germline (reference sequence). The CDR3 consists of 17 residues. Here the CDR3 DNA reads TGTGCCAGCAGTCCCCGGACAGGGGAACTTACTCCCTACGAGCAGTACTTC. Amino acid sequence: CASSPRTGELTPYEQYF.

The chain combines TRBV27 with TRBJ1-2; the D gene is possibly TRBD1 (5 bases). Trimming removed 1 base at V and 1 base at J, with 16 bases between. The CDR3 covers 17 residues. The germline V gene has CDR1 MNHEY and CDR2 SMNVEV (reference sequence). The CDR3 DNA follows: TGTGCCAGCAGTTTATTCGCCCCTACAGGTTTTAACTATGGCTACACCTTC. Translating it yields CASSLFAPTGFNYGYTF.

This clone was observed a single time. The chain employs TRBV28 and TRBJ2-5; 13 nucleotides match TRBD2. Germline CDR1 MDHEN, CDR2 SYDVKM. With V trimmed by 6 bases and J by 2 bases, 15 bases remained unmatched. The CDR3 spans 19 residues. CDR3 residues: CASRRRTSGSMSRQETQYF. CDR3 nucleotides: TGTGCCAGCAGGAGGAGGACTAGCGGGAGTATGTCTCGGCAAGAGACCCAGTACTTC. Based on the CDR3 plus reference TRBV28 and TRBJ2-5, the full variable domain is DVKVTQSSRYLVKRTGEKVFLECVQDMDHENMFWYRQDPGLGLRLIYFSYDVKMKEKGDIPEGYSVSREKKERFSLILESASTNQTSMYLCASRRRTSGSMSRQETQYFGPGTRLLVL.

The gene calls are TRBV7-9 and TRBJ2-1, with TRBD1 matching over 11 bases. This CDR3 comprises 14 residues. V was clipped by 5 bases and J by 11 bases; unmatched bases: 8. CDR1 and CDR2 (germline): SEHNR, FQNEAQ (reference sequence). CDR3 nucleotides: TGTGCCAGCAGCCAGCCGGGACAGGGGGTAAAGCAGTTCTTC. Protein sequence: CASSQPGQGVKQFF.

J is TRBJ1-5 and V is TRBV24-1; D remains ambiguous. Germline values: CDR1 KGHDR, CDR2 SFDVKD. This CDR3 comprises 15 residues. V lost 5 bases to trimming and J lost 5 bases, with 15 bases between them. The DNA of the CDR3 is TGTGCCACCAGTGGAGGAGGGCCCTTTCATCAGCCCCAGCATTTT. It specifies CATSGGGPFHQPQHF.

The rearrangement uses TRBV14 and TRBJ1-3; TRBD1 agrees at 7 bases. The CDR3 has 16 residues. CDR1 and CDR2 (germline): SGHDN, FVKESK. After removal of 4 bases from V and 3 bases from J, the junction contained 9 bases not matched to a gene. The CDR3 protein is CASSRKDRAGGNTIYF. The CDR3 nucleotides are TGTGCCAGCAGCCGAAAAGACAGGGCTGGTGGAAACACCATATATTTT.

The V gene is TRBV6-5, the J gene TRBJ2-1; 9 bases are shared with TRBD2. CDR1 and CDR2 from the germline V gene are MNHEY and SVGAGI. The J segment lost 4 bases and the V segment lost 7 bases, leaving 5 bases of the junction unmatched. The CDR3 totals 14 residues. As DNA, the CDR3 is TGTGCCAGCAATCCCAGCGGGGGGTACAATGAGCAGTTCTTC. Its protein product is CASNPSGGYNEQFF.

V and J are TRBV10-3 and TRBJ2-1; no firm D call. Germline V gene data show CDR1 as ENHRY and CDR2 as SYGVKD. V was trimmed by 2 bases and J by 8 bases, leaving 13 bases between them. CDR3 length: 14 amino acids. CDR3 amino acids: CAISESTGYDEQFF. The CDR3 region has the DNA TGTGCCATCAGTGAGAGTACCGGGTACGATGAGCAGTTCTTC.

The chain carries TRBV7-9 and TRBJ2-5; 7 bases align to TRBD2. The V segment lost 1 base and the J segment 1 base; nucleotides outside the gene matches: 3. Germline CDR1 reads SEHNR; CDR2 reads FQNEAQ (reference sequence). The CDR3 length is 15 residues. CDR3 protein: CASSLGEGFQETQYF. The CDR3 nucleotides read TGTGCCAGCAGCTTAGGGGAGGGGTTCCAAGAGACCCAGTACTTC.

V usage is TRBV11-3 and J usage is TRBJ2-5; TRBD2 agrees at 16 bases. Germline assignment: CDR1 SGHNT and CDR2 YENEEA. Unmatched junction bases numbered 4, after V lost 4 bases and J lost 2 bases. The CDR3 spans 17 residues. Here the CDR3 DNA reads TGTGCCAGCAGCTCCGGGACTAGCGGGGGGGTGCAAGAGACCCAGTACTTC. This gives the protein CASSSGTSGGVQETQYF.

This clone is a singleton in its sample. CDR3 coding DNA: TGTGCCAGCAGCCATAACATACAGGGAAACACCATATATTTT. Translated, it gives CASSHNIQGNTIYF. This chain connects TRBV3-1 (or the pseudogene TRBV3-2) to TRBJ1-3; D remains ambiguous. This CDR3 comprises 14 residues. With 3 bases removed from V and 4 bases from J, the gap between germline ends came to 10 bases. CDR1 and CDR2 (germline): LGHDT, YNNKEL (reference sequence).

J is TRBJ2-1 and V is TRBV30, with D possibly matching TRBD1 (5 bases). The CDR3 has 13 residues. V was trimmed by 3 bases and J by 6 bases, leaving 12 bases between them. CDR1 GTSNPN and CDR2 SVGIG come from the germline V gene (reference sequence). The CDR3 protein is CAWRRGRINEQFF. DNA of the CDR3: TGTGCCTGGAGAAGGGGCCGAATCAATGAGCAGTTCTTC.

The V and J genes are TRBV7-9 and TRBJ2-5, with 11 nucleotides matching TRBD2. V gave up 5 bases and J gave up 3 bases; unmatched junction bases: 8. This CDR3 has 16 amino acids. CDR1 SEHNR and CDR2 FQNEAQ come from the germline V gene (reference sequence). The CDR3 is CASSRGVLAGEETQYF. The CDR3 DNA sequence: TGTGCCAGCAGCCGGGGCGTACTAGCGGGGGAAGAGACCCAGTACTTC.